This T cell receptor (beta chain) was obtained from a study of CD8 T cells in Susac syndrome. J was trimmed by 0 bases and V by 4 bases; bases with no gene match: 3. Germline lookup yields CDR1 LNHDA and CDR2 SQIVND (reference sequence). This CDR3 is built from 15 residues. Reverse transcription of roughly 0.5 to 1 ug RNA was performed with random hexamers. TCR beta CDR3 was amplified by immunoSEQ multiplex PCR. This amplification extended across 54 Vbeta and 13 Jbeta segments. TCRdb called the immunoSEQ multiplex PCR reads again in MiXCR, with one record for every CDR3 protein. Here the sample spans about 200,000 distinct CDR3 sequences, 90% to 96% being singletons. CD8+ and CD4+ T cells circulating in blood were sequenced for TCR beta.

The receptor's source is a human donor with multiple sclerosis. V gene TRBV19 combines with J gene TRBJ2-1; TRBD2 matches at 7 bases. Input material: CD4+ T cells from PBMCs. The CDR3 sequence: CASSTGGSSYNEQFF. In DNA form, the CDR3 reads TGTGCCAGTAGTACGGGGGGAAGCTCCTACAATGAGCAGTTCTTC.